A selection of T cell receptor beta chains follows, all from one sample in a study of blood T cell repertoires in COVID-19. Here immunoSEQ multiplex PCR was the method, and the copy in TCRdb shows in-frame clones only, minus some. Seen here are roughly 72,000 clones, roughly 82% observed once, and the top ten hold approximately 14%. The sequencing sample was made of peripheral blood. Receptor source: a woman older than 75 with acute or convalescent COVID-19. Each CDR3 is given with its conserved first and last residue. Not all rows give a size; the values are once, few, many and, for expanded clones, a class.

j_call clone_size v_call cdr3_aa
TRBJ2-3 - TRBV7-9 CASSPPTRSFFDTQYF
TRBJ2-7 - TRBV7-9 CASSSGQGIHEQYF
TRBJ2-3 - TRBV3-1/TRBV3-2 CASSQPWQLLSTDTQYF
TRBJ2-7 - TRBV28 CASSTVGGGLGEQYF
TRBJ2-5 once TRBV7-9 CAVRASGRVGQETQYF
TRBJ1-3 - TRBV10-3 CAISESGPVSGNTIYF
TRBJ2-1 - TRBV6-2/TRBV6-3 CASSLIAGGQGEQFF
TRBJ2-3 - TRBV24-1 CATSDPGGQGGDTQYF
TRBJ2-7 - TRBV28 CASRGGDRGSYEQYF
TRBJ1-4 - TRBV9 CASSVGRGQGRGKLFF
TRBJ2-7 - TRBV9 CASSGPGGYEQYF
TRBJ2-7 - TRBV7-6 CASSYYGQGAQEQYF